This TCR beta chain comes out of a study of T cell repertoires in cytomegalovirus infection. For the study at large: Carrying CMV and the relevant HLA type showed in public TCR beta signatures.

Study outcomes and limitations: Carriers of CMV and the relevant HLA type were discriminated by public TCR beta frequency. The ex vivo response was dominated by HLA-C-restricted CMV-specific TCR beta clonotypes.

CDR3 length: 15 residues. V dropped 3 bases and J dropped 6; count of bases not matched to a gene: 3. CDR1 and CDR2 (germline): SGHRS, YFSETQ. TCRdb re-derived calls from the reads in MiXCR, one entry per CDR3 protein. The repertoire includes roughly 100,000 distinct CDR3 sequences, about 17% of them detected once, and 8% sits in the top ten. About this clonotype itself: Antigen unknown.

The rearrangement links TRBV5-1 to TRBJ2-3; 14 positions match TRBD2. The clonotype comes from a human donor in good health (CMV status not recorded). Some clones in this sample may be carry-over from other donors' samples. The sample taken for sequencing was PBMCs. The CDR3 DNA reads TGCGCCAGCAGCTGGACTAGCGGGGGGTGGGATACGCAGTATTTT. Translation gives CASSWTSGGWDTQYF.